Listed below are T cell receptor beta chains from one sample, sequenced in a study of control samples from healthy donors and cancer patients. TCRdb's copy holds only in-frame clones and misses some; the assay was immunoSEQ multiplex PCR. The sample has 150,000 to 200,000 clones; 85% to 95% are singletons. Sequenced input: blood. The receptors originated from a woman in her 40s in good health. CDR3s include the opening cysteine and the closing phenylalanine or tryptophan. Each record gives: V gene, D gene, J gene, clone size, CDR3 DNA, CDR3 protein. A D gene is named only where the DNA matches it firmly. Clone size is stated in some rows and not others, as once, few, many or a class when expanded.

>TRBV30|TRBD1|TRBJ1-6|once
TGTGCCTGGAGTGGACAGGGGGCAAGTTCACCCCTCCACTTT
CAWSGQGASSPLHF
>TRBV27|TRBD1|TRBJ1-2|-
TGTGCCAGCAGTTCCGCGACAGGGGGTGGCTACACCTTC
CASSSATGGGYTF
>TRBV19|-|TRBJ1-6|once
TGTGCCAGTAAACGAGGGGTGGGTTCACCCCTCCACTTT
CASKRGVGSPLHF
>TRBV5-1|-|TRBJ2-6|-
TGCGCCAGCAGCTTGGTGGGGTTACAGGCGAGCTCTGGGGCCAACGTCCTGACTTTC
CASSLVGLQASSGANVLTF
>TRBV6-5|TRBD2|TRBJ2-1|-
TGTGCCAGCAGTTACTCGCCGGGAGGCTCCTACAATGAGCAGTTCTTC
CASSYSPGGSYNEQFF
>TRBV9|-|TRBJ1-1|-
TGTGCCAGCAGCGTAGCCCCCGGGGAGAACACTGAAGCTTTCTTT
CASSVAPGENTEAFF
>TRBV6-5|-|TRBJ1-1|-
TGTGCCAGCAGTTATCTGCTCAAGCCGAACACTGAAGCTTTCTTT
CASSYLLKPNTEAFF
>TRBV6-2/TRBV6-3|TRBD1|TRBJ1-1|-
TGTGCCAGCAGTTTCGGGACAGGGGGATGGGAAGCTTTCTTT
CASSFGTGGWEAFF
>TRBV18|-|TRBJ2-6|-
TGTGCCAGCTCACCTCAGGAGGCCGGGGCCAACGTCCTGACTTTC
CASSPQEAGANVLTF
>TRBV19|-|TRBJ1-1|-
TGTGCCAGTAGCTTACAGATGAACACTGAAGCTTTCTTT
CASSLQMNTEAFF
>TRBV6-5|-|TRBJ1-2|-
TGTGCCAGCAGTTACTCGAGGAGGGGTGTTAACTATGGCTACACCTTC
CASSYSRRGVNYGYTF
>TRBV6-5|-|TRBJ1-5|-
TGTGCCAGCGGTAAAAATCAGCCCCAGCATTTT
CASGKNQPQHF
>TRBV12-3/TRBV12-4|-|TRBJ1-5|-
TGTGCCAGCAGTCAAAGCGACAGGTTCCAGCATTTT
CASSQSDRFQHF
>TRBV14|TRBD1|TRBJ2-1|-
TGTGCCAGCAGCCAACTAACAGGGGCCTACAATGAGCAGTTCTTC
CASSQLTGAYNEQFF
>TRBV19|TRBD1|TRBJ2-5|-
TGTGCCAGTAGTATAGTAAGGGACAGGGGTGAGACCCAGTACTTC
CASSIVRDRGETQYF
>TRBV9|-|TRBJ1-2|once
TGTGCCAGCAGCGTAGGTTCAGGGGATGGCTACACCTTC
CASSVGSGDGYTF
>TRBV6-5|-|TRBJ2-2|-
TGTGCCAGCAGTTACTCGCCCCGAGGGGGCACCGGGGAGCTGTTTTTT
CASSYSPRGGTGELFF
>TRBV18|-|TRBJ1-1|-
TGTGCCAGCTCACCCGGACAGCGGAACACTGAAGCTTTCTTT
CASSPGQRNTEAFF
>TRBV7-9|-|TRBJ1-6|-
TGTGCCAGCAGCTCAGCTGGGGGGGGGCCTGCGGGAGAAAGGCCCCTCCACTTT
CASSSAGGGPAGERPLHF
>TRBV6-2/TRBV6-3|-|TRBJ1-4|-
TGTGCCAGCAGCCAAGACGCAACTAATGAAAAACTGTTTTTT
CASSQDATNEKLFF
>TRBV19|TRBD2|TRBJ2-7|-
TGTGCCAGTAGTATGGGAGGGAGCTCCTACGAGCAGTACTTC
CASSMGGSSYEQYF
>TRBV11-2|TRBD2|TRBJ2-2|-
TGTGCCAGCAGCTTAGATCGGGGCGGGAGGGCCGCCACCGGGGAGCTGTTTTTT
CASSLDRGGRAATGELFF
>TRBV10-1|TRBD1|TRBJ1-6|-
TGCGCCAGCAGTGAGTCTGTCCAGGGGGGATCACCCCTCCACTTT
CASSESVQGGSPLHF
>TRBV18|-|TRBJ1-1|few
TGTGCCAGCTCGTCCGGATCAGGCGCTGAAGCTTTCTTT
CASSSGSGAEAFF
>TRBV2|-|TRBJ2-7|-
TGTGCCAGCAGTGACAGAATGCTATACGAGCAGTACTTC
CASSDRMLYEQYF
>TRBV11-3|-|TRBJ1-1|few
TGTGCCAGCAGCTTTGGGGGGGCGAACACTGAAGCTTTCTTT
CASSFGGANTEAFF
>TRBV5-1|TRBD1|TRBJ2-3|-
TGCGCCAGCAGCTTGGCCGGGACAGGGGGCAAAGATACGCAGTATTTT
CASSLAGTGGKDTQYF
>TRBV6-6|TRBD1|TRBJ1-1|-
TGTGCCAGCACGGGACAGAAAAACACTGAAGCTTTCTTT
CASTGQKNTEAFF
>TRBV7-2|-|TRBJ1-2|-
TGTGCCAGCAGCTTAGGGTTCGGCGAACTGATCTATGGCTACACCTTC
CASSLGFGELIYGYTF
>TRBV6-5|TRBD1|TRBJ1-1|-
TGTGCCAGCAGTTACCTGGCAGGGGGCAACACTGAAGCTTTCTTT
CASSYLAGGNTEAFF
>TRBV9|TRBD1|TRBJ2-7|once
TGTGCCAGCAGCTGGGGACAGAGAGAGGGGGAGCAGTACTTC
CASSWGQREGEQYF
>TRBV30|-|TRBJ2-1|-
TGTGCCTGGAGTCGGCGCGGGGCCTACAATGAGCAGTTCTTC
CAWSRRGAYNEQFF
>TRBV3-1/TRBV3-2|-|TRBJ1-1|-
TGTGCCAGCAGCCAAGTGGCCGGGGGCGCGGAAGCTTTCTTT
CASSQVAGGAEAFF
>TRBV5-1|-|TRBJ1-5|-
TGCGCCAGCAGCTTGGGCGGGGTAGGGGGGAATCAGCCCCAGCATTTT
CASSLGGVGGNQPQHF
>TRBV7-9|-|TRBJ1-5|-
TGTGCCAGCAGCGGTGGGGTTGGAAATCAGCCCCAGCATTTT
CASSGGVGNQPQHF
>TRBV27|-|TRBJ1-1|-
TGTGCCAGCAGGTCGGACACTGAAGCTTTCTTT
CASRSDTEAFF
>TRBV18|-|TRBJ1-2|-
TGTGCCAGCTCACCTGAGGCTAACTATGGCTACACCTTC
CASSPEANYGYTF
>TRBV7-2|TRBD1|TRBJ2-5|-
TGTGCCAGCAGCTTAGTAGGGGGCAGCGAAGAGACCCAGTACTTC
CASSLVGGSEETQYF
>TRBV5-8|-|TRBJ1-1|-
TGTGCCAGCAGCTTTAGGTTTAGGGGCACTGAAGCTTTCTTT
CASSFRFRGTEAFF
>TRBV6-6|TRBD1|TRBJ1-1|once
TGTGCCAGCAGTTACGACAGGGCGAACACTGAAGCTTTCTTT
CASSYDRANTEAFF
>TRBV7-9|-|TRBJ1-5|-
TGTGCCAGCAGCCCGTGGACAGCAGTAGACAATCAGCCCCAGCATTTT
CASSPWTAVDNQPQHF
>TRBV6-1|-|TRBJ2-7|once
TGTGCCAGCAGTGAAGTCTGGGGGAGTAGTGACGAGCAGTACTTC
CASSEVWGSSDEQYF